In its sample, the clone carrying this TCR beta chain was seen many times. Using its own MiXCR run on the RT-PCR reads, TCRdb lists one record per CDR3 protein. This table holds about 700,000 distinct CDR3 sequences, 13% to 15% found once. This CDR3 has 14 amino acids. Trimming took 2 bases from V and 10 from J, leaving 16 bases between them. Germline CDR1 reads SGHTA; CDR2 reads FQGNSA. Sequenced sample: memory CD4+ T cells from blood. V gene TRBV7-2 combines with J gene TRBJ2-3; D remains ambiguous. This sequence was found in a female donor in good health, serving as a healthy control. The CDR3 here is CASSLIRWGDSQYF. The CDR3 DNA follows: TGTGCCAGCAGCTTAATTAGGTGGGGTGATTCGCAGTATTTT.